This T cell receptor beta chain stems from a study of T cell responses to AZD1222 COVID-19 vaccine. Only in-frame clones appear in the TCRdb table, and some are missing; sequencing was by immunoSEQ multiplex PCR. The sample holds just under 80,000 clones, approximately 92% seen once. Trimming removed 4 bases from V and 2 bases from J, with 9 bases in between. The CDR3 length is 14 residues. CDR1 is LNHDA, CDR2 SQIVND, per germline (reference sequence). The sequence came from an adult who received the AZD1222 COVID-19 vaccine. V is TRBV19 and J is TRBJ1-5; possible D gene TRBD1, 5 bases. The source material was peripheral blood, sampled 28 days after the second AZD1222 dose. The CDR3 is CASSKGVGNQPQHF. As DNA, the CDR3 is TGTGCCAGTAGTAAAGGGGTGGGCAATCAGCCCCAGCATTTT. Together with reference TRBV19 and TRBJ1-5, the CDR3 gives the full variable domain: DGGITQSPKYLFRKEGQNVTLSCEQNLNHDAMYWYRQDPGQGLRLIYYSQIVNDFQKGDIAEGYSVSREKKESFPLTVTSAQKNPTAFYLCASSKGVGNQPQHFGDGTRLSIL.